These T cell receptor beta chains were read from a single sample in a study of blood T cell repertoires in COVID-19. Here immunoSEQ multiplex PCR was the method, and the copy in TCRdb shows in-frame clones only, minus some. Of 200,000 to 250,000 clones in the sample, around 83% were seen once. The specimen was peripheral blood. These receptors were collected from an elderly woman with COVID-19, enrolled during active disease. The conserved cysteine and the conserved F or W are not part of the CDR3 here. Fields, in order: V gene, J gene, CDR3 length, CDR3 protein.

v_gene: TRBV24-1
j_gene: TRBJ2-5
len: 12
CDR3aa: ATSTPDGKETQY

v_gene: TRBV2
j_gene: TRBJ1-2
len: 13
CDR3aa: ASSEAGPANYGYT

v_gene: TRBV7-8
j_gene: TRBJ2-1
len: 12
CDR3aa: ASSLGVAGGEQF

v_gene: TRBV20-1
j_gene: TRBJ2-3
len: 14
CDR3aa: SASESWYRAPDTQY

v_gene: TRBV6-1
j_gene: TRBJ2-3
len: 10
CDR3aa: ASSDLAVSQY

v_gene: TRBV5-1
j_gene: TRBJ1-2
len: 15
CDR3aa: ASSLAAGQGGYYGYT

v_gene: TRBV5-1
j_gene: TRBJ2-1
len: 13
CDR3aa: ASSPGQPPYNEQF

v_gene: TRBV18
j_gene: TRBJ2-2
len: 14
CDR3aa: ASSENGRVNTGELF

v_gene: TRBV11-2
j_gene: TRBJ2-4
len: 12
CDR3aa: ASSVVSTSSIQY

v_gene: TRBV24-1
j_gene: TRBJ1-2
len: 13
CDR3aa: ATSDYDSPSGGYT

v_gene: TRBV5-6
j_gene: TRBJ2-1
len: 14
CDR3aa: ASSRTGTSGRNEQF

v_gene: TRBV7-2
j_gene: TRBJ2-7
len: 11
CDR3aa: ASTQGTTYEQY

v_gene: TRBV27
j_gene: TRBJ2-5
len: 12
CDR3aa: ASRLAGIQETQY

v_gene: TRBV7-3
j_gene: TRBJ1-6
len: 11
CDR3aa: ASSSGWNSPLH

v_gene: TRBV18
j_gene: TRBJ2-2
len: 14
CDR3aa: ASSPNRGPYTGELF

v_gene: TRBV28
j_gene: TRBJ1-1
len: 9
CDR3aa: ASNVRQGVF

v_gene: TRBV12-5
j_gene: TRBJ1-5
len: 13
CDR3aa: ASGSGQGATQPQH

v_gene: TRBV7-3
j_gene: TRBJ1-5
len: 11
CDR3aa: ASSPNEGQPQH

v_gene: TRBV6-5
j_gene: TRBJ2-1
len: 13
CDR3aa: ASSYSTSGAGEQF

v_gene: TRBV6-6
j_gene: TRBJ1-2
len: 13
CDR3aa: ASSLRQPDRYGYT

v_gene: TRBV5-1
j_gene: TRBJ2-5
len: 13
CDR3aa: ASSLAGTQKETQY

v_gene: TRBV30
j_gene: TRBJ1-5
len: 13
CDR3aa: AWSPGINSNQPQH

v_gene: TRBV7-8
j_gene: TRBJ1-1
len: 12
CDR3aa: ASSLNRGQTEAF

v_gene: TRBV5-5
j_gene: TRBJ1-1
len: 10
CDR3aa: ASSSRQPEAF

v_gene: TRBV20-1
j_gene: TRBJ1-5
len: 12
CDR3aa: SASVGTNSPGQH

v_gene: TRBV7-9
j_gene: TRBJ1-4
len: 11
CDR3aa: ASSRGTAEKLF

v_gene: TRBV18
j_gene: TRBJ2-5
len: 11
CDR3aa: ASSPPSTETQY

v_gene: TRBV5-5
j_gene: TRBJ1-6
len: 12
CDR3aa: ASLRGQSNSPLH

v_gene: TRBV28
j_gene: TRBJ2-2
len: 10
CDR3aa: ASSLPRGELF

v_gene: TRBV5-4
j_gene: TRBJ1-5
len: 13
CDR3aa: ASSFDGGAAQPQH

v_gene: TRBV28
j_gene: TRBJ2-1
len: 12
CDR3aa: ASSSRTGVNEQF

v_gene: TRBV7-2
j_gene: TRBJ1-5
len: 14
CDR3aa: ASSSRGGISNQPQH

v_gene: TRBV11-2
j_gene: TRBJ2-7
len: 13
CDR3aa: ASSPRQGGPYEQY

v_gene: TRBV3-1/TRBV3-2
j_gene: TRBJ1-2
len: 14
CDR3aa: ASSQGVGVSPYGYT

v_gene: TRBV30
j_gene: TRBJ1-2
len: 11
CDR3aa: AWSKQGAIGYT

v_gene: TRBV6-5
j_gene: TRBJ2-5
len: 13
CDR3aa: ASSYSITDPETQY

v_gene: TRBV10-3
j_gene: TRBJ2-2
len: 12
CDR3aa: AIRPRETGGELF

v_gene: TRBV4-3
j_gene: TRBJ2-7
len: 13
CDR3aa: ASSQGIAGPYEQY

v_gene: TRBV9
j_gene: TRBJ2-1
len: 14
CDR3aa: ASSVGGSALYNEQF

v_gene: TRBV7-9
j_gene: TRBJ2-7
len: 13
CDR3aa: ASRQGLAASYEQY

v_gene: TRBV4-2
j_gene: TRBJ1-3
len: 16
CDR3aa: ASRRLFSGTGTGNTIY